A selection of T cell receptor beta chains follows, all from one sample in a study of T cells in tuberculosis. TCRdb's copy holds only in-frame clones and misses some; the assay was immunoSEQ multiplex PCR. This table has about 49,000 clones, about 95% appearing once. This specimen consisted of PBMCs, obtained at tuberculosis diagnosis. These receptors originate from an adult with tuberculosis. Each CDR3 is given with its conserved first and last residue. The order of the fields is clone size, J gene, V gene, CDR3 protein. Some rows mark clone size as missing; the rest say once, few, many or name a class of expanded clone.

clone_size: .; j_call: TRBJ1-2; v_call: TRBV19; cdr3_aa: CASSRDSSYGYTF
clone_size: .; j_call: TRBJ1-2; v_call: TRBV6-1; cdr3_aa: CASRDRGGYGYTF
clone_size: .; j_call: TRBJ2-2; v_call: TRBV5-8; cdr3_aa: CASSLEVTGDTGELFF
clone_size: .; j_call: TRBJ2-6; v_call: TRBV28; cdr3_aa: CASTEQASSGANVLTF
clone_size: .; j_call: TRBJ1-1; v_call: TRBV29-1; cdr3_aa: CSAAEVEAFF
clone_size: .; j_call: TRBJ2-1; v_call: TRBV5-1; cdr3_aa: CASSLSGVLAYEQFF
clone_size: .; j_call: TRBJ1-5; v_call: TRBV19; cdr3_aa: CASTPNPWTAAEHQPQHF
clone_size: .; j_call: TRBJ1-5; v_call: TRBV11-3; cdr3_aa: CASSSVPPGQPQHF
clone_size: .; j_call: TRBJ2-5; v_call: TRBV4-3; cdr3_aa: CASSQDFKLAGPLYGETQYF
clone_size: .; j_call: TRBJ1-2; v_call: TRBV5-4; cdr3_aa: CASSLGQGDPNYGYTF
clone_size: .; j_call: TRBJ2-1; v_call: TRBV7-8; cdr3_aa: CASSLNPSGSSRGEQFF
clone_size: .; j_call: TRBJ2-7; v_call: TRBV4-2; cdr3_aa: CASSQPLGGTREQYF
clone_size: .; j_call: TRBJ2-3; v_call: TRBV28; cdr3_aa: CASTAGGNTADTQYF
clone_size: .; j_call: TRBJ1-5; v_call: TRBV10-3; cdr3_aa: CAISEGRGSNQPQHF
clone_size: .; j_call: TRBJ1-1; v_call: TRBV5-1; cdr3_aa: CASSTLNTEAFF
clone_size: .; j_call: TRBJ1-2; v_call: TRBV30; cdr3_aa: CAWRGESDYGYTF
clone_size: .; j_call: TRBJ2-6; v_call: TRBV9; cdr3_aa: CASSKRTGALSGANVLTF
clone_size: .; j_call: TRBJ2-1; v_call: TRBV5-4; cdr3_aa: CASSYDLRGTSGDEQFF
clone_size: .; j_call: TRBJ2-7; v_call: TRBV11-2; cdr3_aa: CASRSTPGLADEQYF
clone_size: .; j_call: TRBJ2-5; v_call: TRBV19; cdr3_aa: CASSTTGKRKTQYF
clone_size: .; j_call: TRBJ2-7; v_call: TRBV27; cdr3_aa: CASSQRGAGASYEQYF
clone_size: .; j_call: TRBJ1-1; v_call: TRBV14; cdr3_aa: CASSLHRGQSEAFF
clone_size: .; j_call: TRBJ1-2; v_call: TRBV19; cdr3_aa: CASSNPGQVIFNYGYTF
clone_size: .; j_call: TRBJ2-3; v_call: TRBV19; cdr3_aa: CASRGGRGATDTQYF
clone_size: .; j_call: TRBJ2-1; v_call: TRBV29-1; cdr3_aa: CSGQINEQFF
clone_size: .; j_call: TRBJ2-3; v_call: TRBV5-6; cdr3_aa: CASSFVQGITDTQYF
clone_size: .; j_call: TRBJ2-1; v_call: TRBV7-6; cdr3_aa: CASSVKVAGLDEQFF
clone_size: .; j_call: TRBJ1-1; v_call: TRBV5-4; cdr3_aa: CASSLSVNTEAFF
clone_size: .; j_call: TRBJ1-1; v_call: TRBV29-1; cdr3_aa: CSVGATGNTEAFF
clone_size: .; j_call: TRBJ2-5; v_call: TRBV5-1; cdr3_aa: CASSLEGTGQETQYF
clone_size: .; j_call: TRBJ2-1; v_call: TRBV6-4; cdr3_aa: CASRDPAMSGFRNEQFF
clone_size: .; j_call: TRBJ1-2; v_call: TRBV29-1; cdr3_aa: CSVRRQGAIPRNGYTF
clone_size: .; j_call: TRBJ2-7; v_call: TRBV30; cdr3_aa: CAWRTPGQDYEQYF
clone_size: .; j_call: TRBJ2-1; v_call: TRBV4-1; cdr3_aa: CASSQDPDGPGNNEQFF
clone_size: .; j_call: TRBJ2-1; v_call: TRBV6-5; cdr3_aa: CASSLQGRQFF
clone_size: .; j_call: TRBJ2-3; v_call: TRBV27; cdr3_aa: CASSASDTQYF
clone_size: .; j_call: TRBJ1-4; v_call: TRBV4-2; cdr3_aa: CASSLGGFHNEKLFF
clone_size: .; j_call: TRBJ2-1; v_call: TRBV27; cdr3_aa: CASSPRLAGPSYNEQFF
clone_size: .; j_call: TRBJ2-7; v_call: TRBV2; cdr3_aa: CASRTGGTSYEQYF
clone_size: few; j_call: TRBJ2-6; v_call: TRBV5-4; cdr3_aa: CASSSRAGVGANVLTF
clone_size: .; j_call: TRBJ1-1; v_call: TRBV6-5; cdr3_aa: CASSYSRGAIAEAFF
clone_size: .; j_call: TRBJ2-5; v_call: TRBV5-1; cdr3_aa: CASSLGGRVQETQYF
clone_size: .; j_call: TRBJ2-5; v_call: TRBV6-6; cdr3_aa: CASRLQETQYF
clone_size: once; j_call: TRBJ2-7; v_call: TRBV27; cdr3_aa: CASSLKGTGVYEQYF
clone_size: .; j_call: TRBJ2-1; v_call: TRBV6-6; cdr3_aa: CASSYAGLARDEQFF
clone_size: .; j_call: TRBJ2-7; v_call: TRBV2; cdr3_aa: CASSPTSARSYEQYF
clone_size: .; j_call: TRBJ1-2; v_call: TRBV19; cdr3_aa: CASKDRVGYTF
clone_size: .; j_call: TRBJ2-3; v_call: TRBV5-5; cdr3_aa: CASSPVSGQGRTDTQYF